These T cell receptor beta chains were read from a single sample in a study of CD8 T cells in Susac syndrome. TCRdb re-called the immunoSEQ multiplex PCR reads through MiXCR, storing one row per CDR3 protein. In the table there are around 200,000 distinct CDR3 sequences, 90% to 95% of which are singletons. The specimen was CD4+ T cells from PBMCs. Receptors originate from a human donor in good health. The CDR3 runs from the conserved cysteine through the conserved F or W. The D gene is left open where the match is weak. Size is omitted from some rows. Given values are once, few, many or a class for expanded clones.

J gene,D gene,clone size,V gene,CDR3 DNA,CDR3 protein
TRBJ2-6,-,-,TRBV7-9,TGTGCCAGCAGCTCTTTTACAGGGACGAGAAACGGGGCCAACGTCCTGACTTTC,CASSSFTGTRNGANVLTF
TRBJ1-1,TRBD1,-,TRBV29-1,TGCAGCGCAGTGGGACAGATCACCACTGAAGCTTTCTTT,CSAVGQITTEAFF
TRBJ2-2,-,-,TRBV20-1,TGCAGTGCTAGAGTTCCCGGGGAGCTGTTTTTT,CSARVPGELFF
TRBJ1-1,-,-,TRBV29-1,TGCAGCGGGGTACAGCTGAACACTGAAGCTTTCTTT,CSGVQLNTEAFF
TRBJ2-1,-,-,TRBV18,TGTGCCAGCTCACCAGCCGTAGGAGATGAGCAGTTCTTC,CASSPAVGDEQFF
TRBJ2-6,TRBD1,-,TRBV29-1,TGCAGCGTCCGAGGACAGGGGGTAACGGGGGCCAACGTCCTGACTTTC,CSVRGQGVTGANVLTF
TRBJ2-2,-,-,TRBV9,TGTGCCAGCAGCGTTCTTTGGTCTTGGACGAACACCGGGGAGCTGTTTTTT,CASSVLWSWTNTGELFF
TRBJ2-4,-,-,TRBV30,TGTGCCTGGAGGGGAGTTGGGAACATTCAGTACTTC,CAWRGVGNIQYF
TRBJ2-7,-,-,TRBV6-5,TGTGCCAGTAGGCGGTCAAACTACGAGCAGTACTTC,CASRRSNYEQYF
TRBJ1-6,-,-,TRBV6-2/TRBV6-3,TGTGCCTTAGGACCGGGATCACCCCTCCACTTT,CALGPGSPLHF
TRBJ1-1,-,-,TRBV20-1,TGCAGTGCGCAATATCCGAGTGGGAACACTGAAGCTTTCTTT,CSAQYPSGNTEAFF
TRBJ2-1,-,-,TRBV5-4,TGTGCCAGCGGCCAAGGTTACTCCTACAATGAGCAGTTCTTC,CASGQGYSYNEQFF
TRBJ2-5,-,-,TRBV25-1,TGTGCCAGCAGTGAATGGGGGAGAGAGACCCAGTACTTC,CASSEWGRETQYF
TRBJ2-7,TRBD2,once,TRBV10-3,TGTGCCATCAGTGTCTCTAGCGGGGTTCGCGAGCAGTACTTC,CAISVSSGVREQYF
TRBJ2-2,TRBD2,-,TRBV30,TGTGCCTGGAGTGGGACTAGCTCCCTGGCCGGGGAGCTGTTTTTT,CAWSGTSSLAGELFF
TRBJ2-1,-,few,TRBV7-3,TGTGCCAGCAGCCCCGGACTGAGCACTGAGCAGTTCTTC,CASSPGLSTEQFF
TRBJ1-5,-,-,TRBV30,TGTGCCTGGAGCGGGCGACAAGGTCAGCCCCAGCATTTT,CAWSGRQGQPQHF
TRBJ2-7,-,-,TRBV12-3/TRBV12-4,TGTGCCAGCAGTCCCCGGGGCCGTTTAGATACCTACGAGCAGTACTTC,CASSPRGRLDTYEQYF
TRBJ1-1,TRBD1,-,TRBV2,TGTGCCACTCTCCGGGACAGGTCAATGAACACTGAAGCTTTCTTT,CATLRDRSMNTEAFF
TRBJ2-3,-,-,TRBV19,TGTGCCAGTAGTACGCTATTATCGACTGGCACAGATACGCAGTATTTT,CASSTLLSTGTDTQYF
TRBJ2-5,TRBD2,-,TRBV7-6,TGTGCCAGCAGCTTAGAACGGCGGGAGCTAGAGACCCAGTACTTC,CASSLERRELETQYF
TRBJ2-4,-,once,TRBV15,TGTGCCACCAGCAGTCCGTCAGCGAGGGATATTCAGTACTTC,CATSSPSARDIQYF
TRBJ2-1,-,-,TRBV29-1,TGCAGTGATACGCACAGGCTTTGGGAGCAGTTCTTC,CSDTHRLWEQFF
TRBJ2-2,-,-,TRBV29-1,TGCAGCGTTGATCGGACTCCACCCACGAACACCGGGGAGCTGTTTTTT,CSVDRTPPTNTGELFF
TRBJ2-7,TRBD1,-,TRBV5-1,TGCGCCAGCAGCTCCGGCCGCGGGGACAGGGGGCTACACCCCTACGAGCAGTACTTC,CASSSGRGDRGLHPYEQYF
TRBJ2-3,TRBD2,-,TRBV2,TGTGCCAGCACCCTAGCGGGGGGGCCGTATTTT,CASTLAGGPYF
TRBJ1-4,TRBD1,-,TRBV5-1,TGCGCCAGCAGCGTAGCCGGGACAGCATCTGAAAAACTGTTTTTT,CASSVAGTASEKLFF
TRBJ1-5,-,-,TRBV9,TGTGCCAGCAGCGTCGGGGACGGAAACAATCAGCCCCAGCATTTT,CASSVGDGNNQPQHF
TRBJ2-5,-,-,TRBV6-5,TGTGCCAGCAGTTACTGGTTAACGGGACGGTCAGGAGAGACCCAGTACTTC,CASSYWLTGRSGETQYF
TRBJ2-1,-,-,TRBV9,TGTGCCAGCAGCGTGAACTCGGGGAACAATGAGCAGTTCTTC,CASSVNSGNNEQFF
TRBJ2-3,TRBD2,-,TRBV11-2,TGTGCCAGCAGCCCGGGGGGGTCGACATCGCAGTATTTT,CASSPGGSTSQYF
TRBJ2-2,-,once,TRBV24-1,TGTGCCACCAGTCCGGGGCCGAGGCTTGGGGAGCTGTTTTTT,CATSPGPRLGELFF
TRBJ2-2,-,-,TRBV15,TGTGCCACCAGCAGAGATCGATGGGTCGACACCGGGGAGCTGTTTTTT,CATSRDRWVDTGELFF
TRBJ2-7,-,-,TRBV6-5,TGTGCCAGCAGTTACTTCATAGGGTCAGTGGGTAGCTACGAGCAGTACTTC,CASSYFIGSVGSYEQYF